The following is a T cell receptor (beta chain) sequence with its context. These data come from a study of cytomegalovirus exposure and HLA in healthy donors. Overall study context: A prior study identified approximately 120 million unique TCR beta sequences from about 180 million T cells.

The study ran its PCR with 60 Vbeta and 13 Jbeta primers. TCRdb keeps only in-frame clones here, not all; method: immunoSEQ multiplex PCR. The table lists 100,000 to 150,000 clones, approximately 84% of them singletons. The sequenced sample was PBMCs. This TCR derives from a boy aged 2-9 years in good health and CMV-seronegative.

CDR3 sequence (DNA): TGTGCCAGCAGCGTAGCTCTCTACAATGAGCAGTTCTTC. Encoded protein: CASSVALYNEQFF. The chain is built from TRBV9 and TRBJ2-1; no definite D call. With 0 bases removed from V and 3 bases from J, the gap between germline ends came to 4 bases. The CDR3 length is 13 residues. The germline V gene has CDR1 SGDLS and CDR2 YYNGEE.